The clone carrying this TCR beta chain was seen a handful of times. Per the authors' pipeline: The assay estimated nucleated cells by amplifying reference gene primers. This table comes from immunoSEQ multiplex PCR, and its TCRdb copy is limited to in-frame clones, with some not included. V and J calls plus clone size are reproduced from that table; the DNA served to infer D and trimming. The data show 310,000 or so clones, with approximately 90% seen just once and under 5% held by the top ten. The source of the sample is a study of blood T cell repertoires in COVID-19. Study-level information: Whether acute or convalescent, the COVID-19 samples came from the United States, Italy and Spain. T cells, B-cell-depleted T cells, or PBMCs provided the cDNA or gDNA that served as material.

This sequence originates from a woman in her forties or fifties with active or convalescent COVID-19. Sequenced: peripheral blood.

The CDR3 DNA reads as TGTGCTAGTGGTTTGGTAGGAGTCATTCAGTACTTC. Encoded protein: CASGLVGVIQYF. This chain uses TRBV12-5 with TRBJ2-4; no clear D gene. The CDR3 length is 12 residues. CDR1 and CDR2 (germline): LGHNT, FRNRAP. V gave up 0 bases and J gave up 9 bases, with 6 bases separating them.